This paragraph covers one T cell receptor (beta chain) sequence. Its specificity is not known. The repertoire was sequenced with immunoSEQ multiplex PCR; TCRdb's copy has only in-frame clones and lacks some. The top ten hold less than 6.5% of the sample, which has some 42,000 clones, around 76% seen once. Looked up from germline, CDR1 is MDHEN and CDR2 is SYDVKM. V lost 4 bases, J lost 8 bases, and 11 bases stayed unmatched. This CDR3 spans 15 amino acids. Sample time point: week 23, last vaccination. Doses consisted of 300 ug of mutant IDH1 20-mer peptide each, paired with topical imiquimod. The data were obtained in a study of a mutant IDH1 vaccine in newly diagnosed glioma. The wider study: Eight vaccinations went to patients in weeks 1, 3, 5, 7, 11, 15, 19, 23. Vaccines were first given 4-6 weeks after radiotherapy alone, or with temozolomide cycles. Treated individuals were around 62% male and roughly 40% female, averaging roughly 40 years of age.

Study-wide findings and caveats: Pseudoprogression apparently lacked any relation to changes in top peripheral T cell clonotypes.

The rearrangement joins TRBV28 to TRBJ1-2, with 9 positions matching TRBD1. This TCR came from a man aged 50 to 60 with glioma. Sequenced material: PBMCs, taken from a glioma patient whose treatment included an IDH1 peptide vaccine. The CDR3 nucleotides are TGTGCCAGCAGTTCCCAACCGGGACAGGGAGAGGGCTACACCTTC. Translating gives CASSSQPGQGEGYTF.